The rows below give T cell receptor beta chains drawn from one sample of a study of cytomegalovirus exposure and HLA in healthy donors. Here immunoSEQ multiplex PCR was the method, and the copy in TCRdb shows in-frame clones only, minus some. The table has approximately 200,000 clones, approximately 82% seen once; the top ten hold around 2%. The source material was PBMCs. These receptors all stem from a woman aged 18-30 years in good health and CMV-seropositive. Each CDR3 is given with its conserved first and last residue. Each record gives: V gene, J gene, clone size, D gene, CDR3 protein, CDR3 DNA. D genes are given only for firm matches. Clone size is not always given. Where it is, it says once, few, many or a class for expanded clones.

v_call: TRBV30; j_call: TRBJ2-5; clone_size: .; d_call: .; cdr3_aa: CAWSVSGSAETQYF; cdr3_nt: TGTGCCTGGAGTGTATCGGGTTCGGCGGAGACCCAGTACTTC
v_call: TRBV2; j_call: TRBJ1-3; clone_size: once; d_call: TRBD1; cdr3_aa: CASRPDRGTGNTIYF; cdr3_nt: TGTGCCAGCAGACCGGACAGGGGAACTGGAAACACCATATATTTT
v_call: TRBV30; j_call: TRBJ1-3; clone_size: .; d_call: TRBD1; cdr3_aa: CASTGEGNTIYF; cdr3_nt: TGTGCCTCGACAGGGGAAGGAAACACCATATATTTT
v_call: TRBV14; j_call: TRBJ1-2; clone_size: .; d_call: .; cdr3_aa: CASSQDQKQMGGYTF; cdr3_nt: TGTGCCAGCAGCCAAGATCAGAAACAGATGGGTGGCTACACCTTC
v_call: TRBV29-1; j_call: TRBJ1-1; clone_size: .; d_call: .; cdr3_aa: CSILRGNTEAFF; cdr3_nt: TGCAGCATCTTAAGGGGGAACACTGAAGCTTTCTTT
v_call: TRBV27; j_call: TRBJ1-1; clone_size: once; d_call: .; cdr3_aa: CASSFYTGGTEAFF; cdr3_nt: TGTGCCAGCAGTTTTTACACAGGAGGGACTGAAGCTTTCTTT
v_call: TRBV19; j_call: TRBJ2-7; clone_size: .; d_call: TRBD1; cdr3_aa: CASGQGAYEQYF; cdr3_nt: TGTGCCAGCGGACAGGGAGCCTACGAGCAGTACTTC
v_call: TRBV4-2; j_call: TRBJ1-2; clone_size: .; d_call: TRBD1; cdr3_aa: CASSHSQGDDIYGYTF; cdr3_nt: TGTGCCAGCAGCCATTCTCAGGGGGACGACATCTATGGCTACACCTTC
v_call: TRBV9; j_call: TRBJ2-5; clone_size: .; d_call: .; cdr3_aa: CASSASSAVETQYF; cdr3_nt: TGTGCCAGCAGCGCCTCTTCGGCGGTCGAGACCCAGTACTTC
v_call: TRBV7-2; j_call: TRBJ2-3; clone_size: few; d_call: TRBD2; cdr3_aa: CASSPSSGDTDTQYF; cdr3_nt: TGTGCCAGCAGCCCATCTAGCGGGGACACAGATACGCAGTATTTT
v_call: TRBV19; j_call: TRBJ1-5; clone_size: .; d_call: .; cdr3_aa: CASSPGPYQPQHF; cdr3_nt: TGTGCCAGTAGTCCAGGGCCCTATCAGCCCCAGCATTTT
v_call: TRBV10-3; j_call: TRBJ1-4; clone_size: .; d_call: .; cdr3_aa: CAISEPGTNEKLFF; cdr3_nt: TGTGCCATCAGTGAGCCCGGAACTAATGAAAAACTGTTTTTT
v_call: TRBV19; j_call: TRBJ1-2; clone_size: .; d_call: .; cdr3_aa: CASTLGLGGYTF; cdr3_nt: TGTGCCAGTACCCTGGGACTCGGGGGCTACACCTTC
v_call: TRBV7-9; j_call: TRBJ2-3; clone_size: .; d_call: TRBD2; cdr3_aa: CASSKTSGGATDTQYF; cdr3_nt: TGTGCCAGCAGCAAGACTAGCGGGGGGGCGACAGATACGCAGTATTTT
v_call: TRBV7-3; j_call: TRBJ1-3; clone_size: .; d_call: TRBD1; cdr3_aa: CASSLKTRTGGFGNTIYF; cdr3_nt: TGTGCCAGCAGCTTAAAGACAAGGACAGGGGGCTTTGGAAACACCATATATTTT
v_call: TRBV7-9; j_call: TRBJ2-3; clone_size: .; d_call: .; cdr3_aa: CASSLWGTKTDTQYF; cdr3_nt: TGTGCCAGCAGCTTATGGGGGACAAAAACAGATACGCAGTATTTT
v_call: TRBV9; j_call: TRBJ2-1; clone_size: .; d_call: TRBD2; cdr3_aa: CASSVVQRGPYNEQFF; cdr3_nt: TGTGCCAGCAGCGTAGTACAGCGGGGGCCTTACAATGAGCAGTTCTTC
v_call: TRBV25-1; j_call: TRBJ1-6; clone_size: .; d_call: .; cdr3_aa: CASSEVQGTGSPLHF; cdr3_nt: TGTGCCAGCAGTGAAGTTCAGGGTACGGGTTCACCCCTCCACTTT
v_call: TRBV7-2; j_call: TRBJ2-1; clone_size: .; d_call: TRBD2; cdr3_aa: CASSPGLAGAPVFF; cdr3_nt: TGTGCCAGCAGCCCGGGACTAGCGGGGGCCCCGGTATTCTTC
v_call: TRBV28; j_call: TRBJ2-1; clone_size: .; d_call: TRBD2; cdr3_aa: CASRLAGDPVDEQFF; cdr3_nt: TGTGCCAGCAGACTAGCGGGGGACCCGGTCGATGAGCAGTTCTTC
v_call: TRBV19; j_call: TRBJ1-2; clone_size: .; d_call: TRBD1; cdr3_aa: CASSTQTGDGYGYTF; cdr3_nt: TGTGCCAGTAGTACCCAAACAGGGGACGGTTATGGCTACACCTTC
v_call: TRBV4-3; j_call: TRBJ2-7; clone_size: .; d_call: .; cdr3_aa: CASSQAQSKEQYF; cdr3_nt: TGCGCCAGCAGCCAAGCACAGAGTAAGGAGCAGTACTTC
v_call: TRBV7-2; j_call: TRBJ2-3; clone_size: .; d_call: .; cdr3_aa: CASSSPTTTPTDTQYF; cdr3_nt: TGTGCCAGCAGCTCCCCGACTACTACTCCCACAGATACGCAGTATTTT
v_call: TRBV9; j_call: TRBJ1-4; clone_size: .; d_call: TRBD1; cdr3_aa: CASSAGQGGEKLFF; cdr3_nt: TGTGCCAGCAGCGCAGGACAGGGTGGTGAAAAACTGTTTTTT
v_call: TRBV19; j_call: TRBJ1-6; clone_size: .; d_call: .; cdr3_aa: CASSNFGGESPLHF; cdr3_nt: TGTGCCAGTAGTAATTTTGGAGGTGAATCACCCCTCCACTTT
v_call: TRBV6-1; j_call: TRBJ2-7; clone_size: .; d_call: TRBD1; cdr3_aa: CASSLDRGNEQYF; cdr3_nt: TGTGCCAGCAGTCTAGACAGGGGGAACGAGCAGTACTTC
v_call: TRBV19; j_call: TRBJ2-3; clone_size: .; d_call: .; cdr3_aa: CASSIAHSDTQYF; cdr3_nt: TGTGCCAGTAGTATTGCCCACTCAGATACGCAGTATTTT
v_call: TRBV6-1; j_call: TRBJ2-5; clone_size: .; d_call: .; cdr3_aa: CASSEVLTMPQETQYF; cdr3_nt: TGTGCCAGCAGTGAAGTCTTGACTATGCCCCAAGAGACCCAGTACTTC
v_call: TRBV7-2; j_call: TRBJ1-1; clone_size: .; d_call: .; cdr3_aa: CASSLDQGKAFF; cdr3_nt: TGTGCCAGCAGCTTAGACCAGGGAAAAGCTTTCTTT
v_call: TRBV10-2; j_call: TRBJ1-2; clone_size: .; d_call: .; cdr3_aa: CASSVADNYGYTF; cdr3_nt: TGCGCCAGCAGTGTGGCGGATAACTATGGCTACACCTTC
v_call: TRBV2; j_call: TRBJ2-7; clone_size: .; d_call: TRBD2; cdr3_aa: CASRGLAGGSYEQYF; cdr3_nt: TGTGCCAGCAGAGGACTAGCGGGGGGCTCCTACGAGCAGTACTTC
v_call: TRBV5-1; j_call: TRBJ2-1; clone_size: .; d_call: .; cdr3_aa: CASSFGGRGSYNEQFF; cdr3_nt: TGCGCCAGCAGCTTCGGAGGGCGTGGCTCCTACAATGAGCAGTTCTTC
v_call: TRBV10-1; j_call: TRBJ1-6; clone_size: .; d_call: TRBD1; cdr3_aa: CASSVGQGSPLHF; cdr3_nt: TGCGCCAGCAGTGTCGGACAGGGATCACCCCTCCACTTT
v_call: TRBV5-1; j_call: TRBJ2-5; clone_size: .; d_call: TRBD2; cdr3_aa: CASSLASGGPETQYF; cdr3_nt: TGCGCCAGCAGCTTGGCTAGCGGGGGGCCAGAGACCCAGTACTTC
v_call: TRBV6-5; j_call: TRBJ1-2; clone_size: .; d_call: TRBD1; cdr3_aa: CASSPVDRGAYGYTF; cdr3_nt: TGTGCCAGCAGTCCGGTCGACAGGGGAGCCTATGGCTACACCTTC
v_call: TRBV30; j_call: TRBJ2-5; clone_size: .; d_call: TRBD2; cdr3_aa: CAWSTGLRKETQYF; cdr3_nt: TGTGCCTGGAGCACGGGACTAAGGAAAGAGACCCAGTACTTC
v_call: TRBV30; j_call: TRBJ1-6; clone_size: few; d_call: .; cdr3_aa: CAWRLAGGYSPLHF; cdr3_nt: TGTGCCTGGAGACTAGCGGGGGGGTATTCACCCCTCCACTTT
v_call: TRBV7-9; j_call: TRBJ2-1; clone_size: few; d_call: .; cdr3_aa: CASSLPATGEQFF; cdr3_nt: TGTGCCAGCAGCTTACCCGCGACGGGTGAGCAGTTCTTC
v_call: TRBV19; j_call: TRBJ1-1; clone_size: once; d_call: .; cdr3_aa: CATRGAEAFF; cdr3_nt: TGTGCCACTCGGGGGGCTGAAGCTTTCTTT
v_call: TRBV11-2; j_call: TRBJ2-3; clone_size: once; d_call: TRBD2; cdr3_aa: CASSLNSGSDDTQYF; cdr3_nt: TGTGCCAGCAGCTTAAATAGCGGGAGTGACGATACGCAGTATTTT
v_call: TRBV6-5; j_call: TRBJ2-3; clone_size: .; d_call: TRBD1; cdr3_aa: CASRRDRGGTDTQYF; cdr3_nt: TGTGCCAGCAGGCGGGACAGGGGTGGCACAGATACGCAGTATTTT
v_call: TRBV20-1; j_call: TRBJ2-5; clone_size: once; d_call: .; cdr3_aa: CSARGAETQYF; cdr3_nt: TGCAGTGCTAGGGGCGCTGAGACCCAGTACTTC
v_call: TRBV19; j_call: TRBJ2-3; clone_size: .; d_call: TRBD1; cdr3_aa: CASSTGNRGGTDTQYF; cdr3_nt: TGTGCCAGTAGTACGGGTAACAGGGGTGGCACAGATACGCAGTATTTT
v_call: TRBV6-1; j_call: TRBJ2-5; clone_size: .; d_call: TRBD1; cdr3_aa: CASSLTGIGETQYF; cdr3_nt: TGTGCCAGCAGCCTGACAGGGATCGGAGAGACCCAGTACTTC
v_call: TRBV11-2; j_call: TRBJ2-7; clone_size: few; d_call: TRBD2; cdr3_aa: CASSTWTSGGYVQYF; cdr3_nt: TGTGCCAGCAGCACGTGGACTAGCGGGGGGTACGTGCAGTACTTC
v_call: TRBV19; j_call: TRBJ2-1; clone_size: .; d_call: TRBD1; cdr3_aa: CASSTTGVDEQFF; cdr3_nt: TGTGCCAGTAGTACGACAGGGGTGGATGAGCAGTTCTTC
v_call: TRBV11-2; j_call: TRBJ1-3; clone_size: .; d_call: .; cdr3_aa: CASSSVRGRSGNTIYF; cdr3_nt: TGTGCCAGCAGCTCCGTTAGGGGAAGGTCTGGAAACACCATATATTTT
v_call: TRBV25-1; j_call: TRBJ2-7; clone_size: .; d_call: TRBD1; cdr3_aa: CASSESGTGGYEQYF; cdr3_nt: TGTGCCAGCAGTGAATCCGGGACAGGGGGCTACGAGCAGTACTTC
v_call: TRBV7-9; j_call: TRBJ2-5; clone_size: .; d_call: TRBD2; cdr3_aa: CASSLGGGASETQYF; cdr3_nt: TGTGCCAGCAGCTTGGGCGGGGGGGCCTCAGAGACCCAGTACTTC
v_call: TRBV30; j_call: TRBJ2-5; clone_size: .; d_call: .; cdr3_aa: CAWSVPGIRETQYF; cdr3_nt: TGTGCCTGGAGTGTACCAGGGATAAGGGAGACCCAGTACTTC
v_call: TRBV29-1; j_call: TRBJ1-2; clone_size: .; d_call: .; cdr3_aa: CSVDGGYYGYTF; cdr3_nt: TGCAGCGTTGACGGCGGGTACTATGGCTACACCTTC
v_call: TRBV7-3; j_call: TRBJ2-1; clone_size: .; d_call: .; cdr3_aa: CASSSFQGPDNEQFF; cdr3_nt: TGTGCCAGCAGCTCCTTTCAGGGGCCGGACAATGAGCAGTTCTTC
v_call: TRBV15; j_call: TRBJ1-3; clone_size: .; d_call: TRBD1; cdr3_aa: CATSREGQGALGNTIYF; cdr3_nt: TGTGCCACCAGCAGAGAGGGACAGGGGGCTTTGGGAAACACCATATATTTT
v_call: TRBV5-1; j_call: TRBJ1-2; clone_size: few; d_call: TRBD1; cdr3_aa: CASSPLQGGGYGYTF; cdr3_nt: TGCGCCAGCAGCCCGCTACAGGGGGGCGGCTATGGCTACACCTTC
v_call: TRBV6-1; j_call: TRBJ1-5; clone_size: once; d_call: .; cdr3_aa: CASSDNQGLSNQPQHF; cdr3_nt: TGTGCCAGCAGTGACAACCAGGGGCTTAGCAATCAGCCCCAGCATTTT
v_call: TRBV6-1; j_call: TRBJ2-4; clone_size: .; d_call: .; cdr3_aa: CASRGLGGGKNSQYF; cdr3_nt: TGTGCCAGCAGGGGTCTGGGGGGAGGCAAAAACAGTCAGTACTTC
v_call: TRBV11-3; j_call: TRBJ2-2; clone_size: .; d_call: TRBD2; cdr3_aa: CASSRGEAGELFF; cdr3_nt: TGTGCCAGCAGCCGGGGGGAGGCCGGGGAGCTGTTTTTT
v_call: TRBV9; j_call: TRBJ1-1; clone_size: .; d_call: .; cdr3_aa: CASSPRGGMGTEAFF; cdr3_nt: TGTGCCAGCAGCCCCCGTGGGGGGATGGGCACTGAAGCTTTCTTT
v_call: TRBV6-1; j_call: TRBJ2-2; clone_size: .; d_call: .; cdr3_aa: CASNPRGSPTGELFF; cdr3_nt: TGTGCCAGCAACCCAAGGGGGTCGCCCACCGGGGAGCTGTTTTTT